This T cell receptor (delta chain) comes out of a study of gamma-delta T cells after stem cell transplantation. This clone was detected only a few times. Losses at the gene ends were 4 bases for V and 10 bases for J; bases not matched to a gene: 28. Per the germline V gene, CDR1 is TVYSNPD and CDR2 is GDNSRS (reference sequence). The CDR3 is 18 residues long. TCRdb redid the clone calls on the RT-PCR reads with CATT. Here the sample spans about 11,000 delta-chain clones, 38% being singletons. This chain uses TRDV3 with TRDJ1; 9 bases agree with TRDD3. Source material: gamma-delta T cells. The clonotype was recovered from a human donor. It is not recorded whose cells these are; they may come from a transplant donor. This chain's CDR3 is CASALYGWGIRTRPILIF. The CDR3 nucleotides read TGTGCCTCGGCCCTCTACGGGTGGGGGATAAGAACTCGCCCGATACTCATCTTT.